This T cell receptor (beta chain) was observed in a study of CD8 T cells in ankylosing spondylitis. Concerning this clonotype: Its target is not known.

This CDR3 is 16 amino acids long. Trimming removed 1 base from V and 3 bases from J; junction bases left unmatched: 8. Germline V CDR1 and CDR2: LGHDT, YNNKEL (reference sequence). Broader study findings: Disease-linked clones bore a CD8+ phenotype, appearing relatively rarely in peripheral blood. It appeared that ankylosing spondylitis blood was characterized by a TCR beta motif of several highly homologous variants.

One entry per CDR3 protein, called by TCRdb with MiXCR from the 5' RACE reads. The repertoire includes under 950,000 distinct CDR3 sequences, around 19% of them detected once, and about 19% sits in the top ten. Sequencing input: blood, either unsorted or a sorted T cell fraction (not recorded which). The V gene is TRBV3-1, the J gene TRBJ2-5; 7 bases align to TRBD1. The source is a male donor with ankylosing spondylitis. The CDR3 DNA follows: TGTGCCAGCAGCCAAGGGACAGGTTTGAGCGAAGAGACCCAGTACTTC. Translated, it gives CASSQGTGLSEETQYF.